One T cell receptor beta chain is described in this entry. The data derive from a study of technical replicates of blood from a handful of donors. Repertoires were generated with immunoSEQ multiplex PCR, while TCRdb's copy carries only in-frame clones and drops some. The sample has some 81,000 clones; about 91% are singletons. V lost 1 base and J lost 6; bases outside the gene matches: 13. This CDR3 region has 17 residues. Germline V gene sequence: CDR1 MGHRA, CDR2 YSYEKL. Sequenced: T cells isolated from PBMCs. The V and J genes are TRBV4-1 and TRBJ2-5; 8 nucleotides match TRBD2. The receptor's source is a human donor in good health. This chain's CDR3 is CASSQAGFGTRIQTQYF. In DNA, the CDR3 is TGCGCCAGCAGCCAAGCCGGTTTCGGGACTAGAATACAGACCCAGTACTTC.